The source of this T cell receptor (beta chain) is a study of CD8+CD57+ T cells in acquired aplastic anemia. This CDR3 spans 13 amino acids. Trimming shortened V by 5 bases and J by 8 bases, and 15 bases separated the two germline ends. In germline, CDR1 is SGHVS, CDR2 FNYEAQ. This clonotype was found once. The TCR beta profiling, which covered VDJ combination and CDR3 sequence, was carried out using genomic DNA as the template. Via MiXCR, TCRdb re-called the reads, giving one row per CDR3 protein. Of 60,000 or so distinct CDR3 sequences listed, around 55% are singletons. This TCR was sampled from a human donor in good health, serving as a control. Specimen: sorted CD4+, CD8+, or CD8+CD57+ T cells (not recorded which) from PBMCs. V and J are TRBV7-6 and TRBJ1-2; D uncertain. CDR3 residues: CASSPLRGEGYTF. DNA of the CDR3: TGTGCCAGCAGCCCGCTTCGGGGAGAGGGCTACACCTTC.